The entry below describes one TCR beta chain. This clonotype came up many times. Its antigen is still unknown. It has no much larger one-base neighbor in the sample; base qualities were not kept. From the cysteine up to the phenylalanine, the CDR3 has a length of 14 residues. Only the CDR3 region is kept as DNA, spanning 42 bases read in frame from base 1. From V the trimming removes 8 bases and from J it removes 6 bases, while the gene matches leave 11 bases of the junction unaccounted for. This specimen belongs to a study of CD8 T cells in ankylosing spondylitis (dated by TCRdb to 2015 to 2018). Regarding the study in general: The study set out to find disease-linked TCR variants by profiling T cell receptor beta repertoires in ankylosing spondylitis patients and healthy donors. The whole study cohort included 85 to 120 healthy donors and about two dozen ankylosing spondylitis patients. Peripheral blood samples were taken, and synovial fluid was additionally collected from ankylosing spondylitis patients.

The instrument was an Illumina MiSeq. Quantitative 5'-RACE with molecular barcodes was the method used to prepare the TCR beta libraries. In the original analysis: To identify disease-linked TCR variants, a new computational method was used, one built on a probabilistic model of VDJ rearrangement. TCRdb handled the public reads itself, with Q25 trimming in fastp and clone calling in MiXCR, and kept productive beta chains. Each record represents a unique CDR3 protein, reported with the most common genes and DNA among its rows. The V and J calls were not made by the authors but by TCRdb's processing. The sample table records nearly 25,000 distinct CDR3 sequences; roughly a sixth of these occur just once. The top ten clonotypes cover 28% of the sample. Beyond this particular receptor, the publication reports: Some motif variants had previously been reported in the synovial fluid and blood of reactive arthritis patients, which suggests shared mechanisms of disease initiation. A TCR beta motif of fewer than 10 highly homologous amino acid variants appeared characteristic of blood from ankylosing spondylitis patients. In peripheral blood, the disease-linked clones were found at relatively low frequencies and had a CD8+ phenotype. The disease-linked clones were reported to be significantly enriched in matched synovial fluid samples from ankylosing spondylitis patients.

The sequence was collected from a male donor with ankylosing spondylitis or in good health (not recorded which). The sequence joins TRBV12-3 or TRBV12-4 to TRBJ2-3; 7 bases in the junction line up with TRBD2. Sequencing input: blood. In nucleotide form, the sequence is TGTGCCAGCGGCACTAGCGCCCGTCGGGATACGCAGTATTTT. It is translated as CASGTSARRDTQYF.